Following are 26 T cell receptor beta chains from one sample sequenced in a study of cytomegalovirus exposure and HLA in healthy donors. PCR used 60 Vbeta primers and 13 Jbeta primers. Assay: immunoSEQ multiplex PCR; the TCRdb copy retains only in-frame clones and omits some. This table has 81,000 or so clones, around 80% appearing once. The sample consisted of PBMCs. These receptors were collected from a man in his forties or fifties in good health and CMV-seropositive.

V usage is TRBV19 and J usage is TRBJ2-6, with TRBD2 as a possible D gene (6 bases). Looked up from germline, CDR1 is LNHDA and CDR2 is SQIVND (reference sequence). The ends were cut back, 5 bases at V and 2 bases at J, with 7 bases in the middle. The CDR3 runs to 14 residues. The CDR3 sequence: CASSPGAGANVLTF. CDR3 nucleotide sequence: TGTGCCAGTAGTCCGGGGGCTGGGGCCAACGTCCTGACTTTC.

The chain joins TRBV4-2 to TRBJ2-1, with 14 nucleotides matching TRBD2. The CDR3 is 16 residues long. The V and J ends lost 5 bases and 8 bases, in that order; junction bases with no gene match: 8. Germline loops: CDR1 LGHNA, CDR2 YNFKEQ. For the CDR3, the DNA is TGTGCCAGCAGCAGATCCGGGACTAGCGGGAGTGATGAGCAGTTCTTC. It codes for CASSRSGTSGSDEQFF.

This chain connects TRBV6-5 to TRBJ2-6, with a possible D match to TRBD1 (5 bases). V was trimmed by 5 bases and J by 1 base, leaving 9 bases between them. This CDR3 region has 15 residues. Germline CDR1 MNHEY, CDR2 SVGAGI. CDR3 region: CASSTGESGANVLTF. The CDR3 DNA reads as TGTGCCAGCAGTACAGGCGAATCTGGGGCCAACGTCCTGACTTTC.

The sample holds a few counts of this clone. The chain employs TRBV5-1 and TRBJ1-4; 9 positions agree with TRBD1. CDR1 and CDR2 from the germline V gene are SGHRS and YFSETQ. The CDR3 is made up of 16 amino acids. Trimming took 0 bases from V and 4 from J; bases not matched to a gene: 4. CDR3 in DNA: TGCGCCAGCAGCTTGGGGACAGGGGCTAATAATGAAAAACTGTTTTTT. Its protein is CASSLGTGANNEKLFF.

The V call is TRBV6-5, the J call TRBJ2-3; 14 nucleotides align to TRBD2. This CDR3 region has 16 residues. Trimming took 4 bases from V and 4 from J; bases not matched to a gene: 4. In germline, CDR1 is MNHEY, CDR2 SVGAGI. The CDR3 region is CASSWGLAGAADTQYF. CDR3 sequence (DNA): TGTGCCAGCAGTTGGGGACTAGCGGGAGCAGCAGATACGCAGTATTTT.

This clone has a single count. This chain connects TRBV18 to TRBJ2-7; D is possibly TRBD2 (6 bases). The CDR3 runs to 15 residues. V shed 3 bases and J shed 0 bases, with 12 bases lying between them. In germline, CDR1 is KGHSH, CDR2 LQKENI. The CDR3 DNA follows: TGTGCCAGCTCACCGGGCCCGGGGGTCTCCTACGAGCAGTACTTC. Translation gives CASSPGPGVSYEQYF. Complete variable domain (other parts from reference TRBV18 and TRBJ2-7): NAGVMQNPRHLVRRRGQEARLRCSPMKGHSHVYWYRQLPEEGLKFMVYLQKENIIDESGMPKERFSAEFPKEGPSILRIQQVVRGDSAAYFCASSPGPGVSYEQYFGPGTRLTVT.

The chain recombines TRBV27 with TRBJ1-6; 9 bases fit TRBD1. In germline, CDR1 is MNHEY, CDR2 SMNVEV (reference sequence). After removal of 5 bases from V and 7 bases from J, the junction contained 3 bases not matched to a gene. This CDR3 comprises 14 residues. The CDR3 DNA reads TGTGCCAGCAGTCGGGGACAGGGAAATTCACCCCTCCACTTT. Residues: CASSRGQGNSPLHF.

The chain recombines TRBV28 with TRBJ2-1; tentative D call: TRBD1 (5 bases). Germline V lookup: CDR1 MDHEN, CDR2 SYDVKM. CDR3 length: 16 amino acids. The V gene lost 6 bases and the J gene lost 1 base, with 16 bases spanning the gap. The CDR3, as DNA: TGTGCCAGCAGCGGCCTGGACACTTCGTCCTACAATGAGCAGTTCTTC. Protein product: CASSGLDTSSYNEQFF.

The rearrangement joins TRBV6-5 to TRBJ2-1; no firm D call. The germline V gene has CDR1 MNHEY and CDR2 SVGAGI. This CDR3 is 14 amino acids long. Trimming cost V 0 bases and J 2 bases, with 5 bases left between them. The CDR3 is CASSYSQTYNEQFF. Written as DNA, the CDR3 is TGTGCCAGCAGTTACTCCCAAACCTACAATGAGCAGTTCTTC.

The V call is TRBV14, the J call TRBJ2-5; 8 bases agree with TRBD1. Germline V gene lookup returns CDR1 SGHDN and CDR2 FVKESK. The CDR3 has 14 residues. V dropped 3 bases and J dropped 7; count of bases not matched to a gene: 7. The CDR3 spells CASSQDRATPTQYF. CDR3 DNA sequence: TGTGCCAGCAGCCAGGACAGGGCAACCCCGACCCAGTACTTC.

This rearrangement joins TRBV6-5 to TRBJ2-7; 10 bases are a match to TRBD2. V dropped 6 bases and J dropped 6; count of bases not matched to a gene: 8. CDR1 and CDR2 from the germline V gene are MNHEY and SVGAGI. This CDR3 has 14 amino acids. CDR3 nucleotide sequence: TGTGCCAGCAGGAAAGCGGGAGGGTCCGGCGAGCAGTACTTC. Protein sequence: CASRKAGGSGEQYF.

The V gene is TRBV5-4, the J gene TRBJ2-2; TRBD2 aligns across 9 bases. J was trimmed by 7 bases and V by 4 bases; bases with no gene match: 8. The CDR3 has 15 residues. Germline values: CDR1 SGHNT, CDR2 YYREEE (reference sequence). CDR3 sequence: CASSTIAGAGGELFF. CDR3 DNA sequence: TGTGCCAGCAGCACCATAGCGGGAGCGGGCGGGGAGCTGTTTTTT.

The chain couples TRBV27 to TRBJ1-1; 10 bases map to TRBD1. CDR1 and CDR2 (germline): MNHEY, SMNVEV (reference sequence). The CDR3 has 19 residues. V gave up 6 bases and J gave up 2 bases; unmatched junction bases: 18. The CDR3: CASRPGTGARRVANTEAFF. DNA for the CDR3: TGTGCCAGCAGGCCCGGGACAGGGGCCCGCCGAGTGGCTAACACTGAAGCTTTCTTT.

The genes are TRBV4-2 and TRBJ2-7; no reliable D call. Germline V gene data show CDR1 as LGHNA and CDR2 as YNFKEQ. V was trimmed by 0 bases and J by 7 bases, leaving 10 bases between them. The CDR3 runs 13 residues. As DNA, the CDR3 is TGTGCCAGCAGCCAAGATACAGTTGGAGAGCAGTACTTC. Its protein product is CASSQDTVGEQYF.

This clone was detected once. Here the CDR3 reads CASSLGGFWGGPDSQYF. Here the CDR3 DNA reads TGTGCCAGCAGCTTAGGGGGGTTTTGGGGGGGGCCGGACAGTCAGTACTTC. This chain connects TRBV11-3 to TRBJ2-4, with D perhaps TRBD2 (7 bases). The CDR3 has 17 residues. Trimming pared 1 base from V and 12 bases from J, leaving 25 bases between. Germline lookup yields CDR1 SGHNT and CDR2 YENEEA. Variable domain in full (rest from reference TRBV11-3 and TRBJ2-4): EAGVVQSPRYKIIEKKQPVAFWCNPISGHNTLYWYLQNLGQGPELLIRYENEEAVDDSQLPKDRFSAERLKGVDSTLKIQPAELGDSAVYLCASSLGGFWGGPDSQYFGAGTRLSVL.

In its sample, this clone was seen a few times. Its ends do not fully match the called genes, so a read error is possible. The V call is TRBV7-2, the J call TRBJ2-7, with D possibly TRBD2 on 6 matching bases. The CDR3 runs 13 residues. Germline lookup yields CDR1 SGHTA and CDR2 FQGNSA. CDR3 protein: CASSFGTSSEQYF. The CDR3 coding sequence is TGTGCCAGCAGCTTCGGGACTTCCTCCGAGCAGTACTTC. The whole variable domain, remainder taken from reference TRBV7-2 and TRBJ2-7, is GAGVSQSPSNKVTEKGKDVELRCDPISGHTALYWYRQSLGQGLEFLIYFQGNSAPDKSGLPSDRFSAERTGGSVSTLTIQRTQQEDSAVYLCASSFGTSSEQYFGPGTRLTVT.

V gene TRBV18 combines with J gene TRBJ2-7; 12 nucleotides match TRBD2. The length of the CDR3 is 18 residues. Germline CDR1 is KGHSH and CDR2 is LQKENI. V was pared by 3 bases and J by 1 base, with 10 bases of the junction left unmatched. In nucleotides, the CDR3 is TGTGCCAGCTCACCTCGAGCGCTAGCGGGAGGGCCGTCCTACGAGCAGTACTTC. It specifies CASSPRALAGGPSYEQYF.

The sample holds one count of this clone. The chain couples TRBV6-5 to TRBJ2-7; no clear D gene. Germline values: CDR1 MNHEY, CDR2 SVGAGI. CDR3 length equals 10 residues. The V and J ends lost 8 bases and 9 bases respectively, with 11 bases between them. The CDR3 coding sequence is TGTGCCAGCGGCAATAACGTGCAGTACTTC. Encoded protein: CASGNNVQYF.

The chain carries TRBV18 and TRBJ2-5, with no clear D. Trimming removed 2 bases at V and 1 base at J, with 11 bases between. Germline CDR1 and CDR2: KGHSH and LQKENI. CDR3 size: 15 residues. Here the CDR3 reads CASSPSRLGQETQYF. CDR3 bases: TGTGCCAGCTCACCATCCCGACTGGGCCAAGAGACCCAGTACTTC.

V is TRBV19 and J is TRBJ2-6; TRBD1 agrees at 9 bases. J gave up 2 bases and V 3 bases, and 14 bases lay outside the gene matches. Germline values: CDR1 LNHDA, CDR2 SQIVND (reference sequence). This CDR3 is built from 20 residues. The CDR3 nucleotides read TGTGCCAGTAGTATCTTTCGACGGGGGACAGGGATCCCTGGGGCCAACGTCCTGACTTTC. Its translation: CASSIFRRGTGIPGANVLTF.

The CDR3: CASSPTATNEKLFF. The CDR3 DNA reads as TGTGCCAGCAGCCCTACTGCAACTAATGAAAAACTGTTTTTT. The rearrangement joins TRBV7-9 to TRBJ1-4, with D unresolved. V lost 5 bases, J lost 0 bases, and 7 bases lay in between. Germline CDR1 SEHNR, CDR2 FQNEAQ (reference sequence). The CDR3 runs 14 residues. Using reference TRBV7-9 and TRBJ1-4 for the parts outside the CDR3, the full variable domain is DTGVSQNPRHKITKRGQNVTFRCDPISEHNRLYWYRQTLGQGPEFLTYFQNEAQLEKSRLLSDRFSAERPKGSFSTLEIQRTEQGDSAMYLCASSPTATNEKLFFGSGTQLSVL.

This rearrangement joins TRBV29-1 to TRBJ2-1; tentatively, D is TRBD1 (6 bases). Germline lookup yields CDR1 SQVTM and CDR2 ANQGSEA. V lost 3 bases and J lost 0, with 12 bases in between. The CDR3 loop spans 15 amino acids. CDR3 coding DNA: TGCAGCGTTGACAGTGACAGGAGCTCCTACAATGAGCAGTTCTTC. Amino acid sequence: CSVDSDRSSYNEQFF.

V and J are TRBV5-1 and TRBJ1-2; TRBD1 might be the D (6 bases). The CDR3 runs 13 residues. Trimming took off 2 bases at V and 4 bases at J, with 9 bases between the two ends. CDR1 and CDR2 (germline): SGHRS, YFSETQ. The CDR3 loop is CASSFRGGYGYTF. CDR3 coding DNA: TGCGCCAGCAGCTTCCGAGGGGGCTATGGCTACACCTTC.

The V call is TRBV18, the J call TRBJ1-3; TRBD1 is a possible D gene (6 bases). CDR3 length equals 16 residues. Germline lookup yields CDR1 KGHSH and CDR2 LQKENI. The V end was cut by 5 bases, the J end by 0 bases, with 14 bases between. The CDR3 here is CASSTLSRGSGNTIYF. The CDR3 DNA reads TGTGCCAGCTCAACACTGAGCAGGGGCTCTGGAAACACCATATATTTT.

This rearrangement joins TRBV7-2 to TRBJ2-7; tentatively, D is TRBD2 (5 bases). The germline V gene has CDR1 SGHTA and CDR2 FQGNSA. V dropped 3 bases and J dropped 3 bases, with 12 bases sitting between them. The CDR3 is 14 amino acids. The CDR3 nucleotides read TGTGCCAGCAGCTTCGGACTGGCGGGCTACGAGCAGTACTTC. Residues: CASSFGLAGYEQYF.

The CDR3 protein is CASSVDVAVPNEKLFF. The CDR3, as DNA: TGTGCCAGCAGCGTAGATGTGGCCGTGCCTAATGAAAAACTGTTTTTT. The chain recombines TRBV9 with TRBJ1-4; D is uncertain. CDR1 and CDR2 from the germline V gene are SGDLS and YYNGEE. V was pared by 0 bases and J by 3 bases, with 12 bases between. The CDR3 spans 16 residues.